The 14 T cell receptor beta chains reported below all come from one sample, sequenced in a study of blood T cell repertoires in COVID-19. Generated by immunoSEQ multiplex PCR, the TCRdb table keeps only in-frame clones and is missing some. The table shows 90,000 to 120,000 clones, with approximately 88% occurring only once. The specimen was peripheral blood. The receptor source for this set is a man aged 50-59 years with active or convalescent COVID-19.

CDR3 in DNA: TGTGCCAGCAGTTTGGCGTCTAGCGGGACCCACGAGCAGTACTTC. Translation gives CASSLASSGTHEQYF. The rearrangement links TRBV28 to TRBJ2-7, with 9 bases identical to TRBD2. The CDR3 runs 15 residues. The junction had 8 bases not matched to a gene; V was cut back by 3 bases and J by 5 bases. The germline V gene has CDR1 MDHEN and CDR2 SYDVKM. Full variable domain (outside the CDR3, taken from reference TRBV28 and TRBJ2-7): DVKVTQSSRYLVKRTGEKVFLECVQDMDHENMFWYRQDPGLGLRLIYFSYDVKMKEKGDIPEGYSVSREKKERFSLILESASTNQTSMYLCASSLASSGTHEQYFGPGTRLTVT.

The CDR3 loop is CATHPGRDRTFSTF. The CDR3 DNA sequence: TGTGCCACCCACCCCGGACGGGATCGGACGTTTTCCACCTTC. V and J are TRBV18 and TRBJ1-2; no firm D call. This CDR3 is built from 14 residues. V was trimmed by 10 bases and J by 13 bases, leaving 28 bases between them. The germline V gene encodes CDR1 KGHSH and CDR2 LQKENI. Based on the CDR3 plus reference TRBV18 and TRBJ1-2, the full variable domain is NAGVMQNPRHLVRRRGQEARLRCSPMKGHSHVYWYRQLPEEGLKFMVYLQKENIIDESGMPKERFSAEFPKEGPSILRIQQVVRGDSAAYFCATHPGRDRTFSTFGSGTRLTVV.

The V and J genes are TRBV6-5 and TRBJ1-3; D gene unclear. This CDR3 has 15 amino acids. Germline loops: CDR1 MNHEY, CDR2 SVGAGI. V was pared by 4 bases and J by 0 bases, with 10 bases between. The CDR3, as DNA: TGTGCCAGCAGTTTCACGGTGAGCTCTGGAAACACCATATATTTT. Residues: CASSFTVSSGNTIYF.

The gene calls are TRBV27 and TRBJ2-7, with D perhaps matching TRBD2 (6 bases). Deletions cut 6 bases from V and 3 bases from J, with 18 bases between. CDR1 and CDR2 (germline): MNHEY, SMNVEV (reference sequence). The CDR3 contains 15 residues. DNA for the CDR3: TGTGCCAGCAGCCCCCGGGACTGGACCGACTACGAGCAGTACTTC. Its protein product is CASSPRDWTDYEQYF.

The chain employs TRBV19 and TRBJ1-3, with a tentative D call TRBD1 (6 bases). The CDR3 covers 14 residues. Per germline, CDR1 LNHDA and CDR2 SQIVND (reference sequence). Trimming removed 6 bases from V and 0 bases from J, with 9 bases in between. The CDR3: CASRPGHSGNTIYF. DNA for the CDR3: TGTGCCAGTAGACCGGGACACTCTGGAAACACCATATATTTT.

Turning to this clone: The junction departs from the called germline gene at one end, perhaps through a read error. The genes are TRBV9 and TRBJ1-6, with TRBD1 as a possible D gene (5 bases). The germline gives CDR1 SGDLS, CDR2 YYNGEE. The CDR3 contains 17 residues. This CDR3 reads CASSASDQGSHNSPLHF. Here the CDR3 DNA reads TGTGCCAGCAGCGCGAGCGACCAGGGCTCCCATAATTCACCCCTCCACTTT.

The chain employs TRBV10-3 and TRBJ2-7, with a tentative D call TRBD1 (6 bases). The CDR3 is made up of 11 amino acids. CDR1 ENHRY and CDR2 SYGVKD come from the germline V gene. V shed 3 bases and J shed 12 bases, with 12 bases lying between them. CDR3 loop: CAISENTGTYF. CDR3 coding DNA: TGTGCCATCAGTGAAAATACAGGGACGTACTTC.

The chain recombines TRBV5-6 with TRBJ2-3; maybe TRBD2 (6 bases). The germline gives CDR1 SGHDT, CDR2 YYEEEE. V was pared by 4 bases and J by 2 bases, with 8 bases between. This CDR3 has 13 amino acids. CDR3 protein: CASSTDYTDTQYF. DNA for the CDR3: TGTGCCAGCAGCACGGACTACACAGATACGCAGTATTTT.

CDR3 amino acids: CASSERLAVNTGELFF. The CDR3 nucleotides are TGTGCCAGCAGTGAACGCCTAGCGGTGAACACCGGGGAGCTGTTTTTT. This chain connects TRBV6-1 to TRBJ2-2; TRBD2 matches 7 bases. Unmatched junction bases numbered 4, after V lost 2 bases and J lost 1 base. Germline loops: CDR1 MNHNS, CDR2 SASEGT. There are 16 residues in the CDR3.

This clone was detected only once. The V gene is TRBV5-1, the J gene TRBJ2-7; 8 nucleotides match TRBD2. With V trimmed by 0 bases and J by 3 bases, 5 bases remained unmatched. The CDR3 spans 15 residues. Germline V CDR1 and CDR2: SGHRS, YFSETQ. CDR3 sequence (DNA): TGCGCCAGCAGCTTGGAGGCGGGAGGCCACTACGAGCAGTACTTC. Encoded protein: CASSLEAGGHYEQYF. The whole variable domain, filled in from reference TRBV5-1 and TRBJ2-7, reads KAGVTQTPRYLIKTRGQQVTLSCSPISGHRSVSWYQQTPGQGLQFLFEYFSETQRNKGNFPGRFSGRQFSNSRSEMNVSTLELGDSALYLCASSLEAGGHYEQYFGPGTRLTVT.

CDR3 DNA: TGTGCCAGCAGGGACGGGACAGAGGTTTCCTACGAGCAGTACTTC. Protein product: CASRDGTEVSYEQYF. The V call is TRBV2, the J call TRBJ2-7; 7 nucleotides line up with TRBD1. The length of the CDR3 is 15 residues. V lost 6 bases, J lost 1 base, and 9 bases stayed unmatched. Germline lookup yields CDR1 SNHLY and CDR2 FYNNEI.

This clone was seen only once. J is TRBJ2-7 and V is TRBV7-6; TRBD2 agrees at 12 bases. CDR3 size: 18 residues. V lost 7 bases, J lost 2 bases, and 15 bases stayed unmatched. CDR1 SGHVS and CDR2 FNYEAQ come from the germline V gene. The CDR3 coding sequence is TGTGCCAGCACCCTATCGTTGGCTAGCGGGAGGGGGACCTACGAGCAGTACTTC. It is translated as CASTLSLASGRGTYEQYF.

This sequence joins TRBV3-1 (or the pseudogene TRBV3-2) and TRBJ2-1; D gene unclear. The germline V gene encodes CDR1 LGHDT and CDR2 YNNKEL (reference sequence). Deletions cut 3 bases from V and 8 bases from J, with 14 bases between. This CDR3 region has 14 residues. The CDR3 DNA reads as TGTGCCAGCAGCCATCCCCCTCCCGGGTATGAGCAGTTCTTC. It codes for CASSHPPPGYEQFF.

The DNA of the CDR3 is TGCAGCGTCGGTCGGACAGGGAACACTGAAGCTTTCTTT. It is translated as CSVGRTGNTEAFF. The rearrangement uses TRBV29-1 and TRBJ1-1, with 7 nucleotides matching TRBD1. Unmatched junction bases numbered 5, after V lost 6 bases and J lost 1 base. Per the germline V gene, CDR1 is SQVTM and CDR2 is ANQGSEA. The CDR3 consists of 13 residues.